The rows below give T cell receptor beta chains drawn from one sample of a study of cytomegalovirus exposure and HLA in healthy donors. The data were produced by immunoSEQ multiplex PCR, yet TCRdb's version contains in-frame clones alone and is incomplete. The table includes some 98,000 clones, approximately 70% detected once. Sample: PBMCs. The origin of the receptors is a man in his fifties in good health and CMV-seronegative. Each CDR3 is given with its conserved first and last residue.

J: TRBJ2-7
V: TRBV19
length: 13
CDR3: CASRPRYSYEQYF

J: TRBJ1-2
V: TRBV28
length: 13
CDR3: CASISAVNYGYTF

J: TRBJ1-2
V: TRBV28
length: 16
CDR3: CASSLIGNTGGYGYTF

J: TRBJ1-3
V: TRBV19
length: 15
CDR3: CASSIGDGGGNTIYF

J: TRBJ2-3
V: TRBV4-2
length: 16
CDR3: CASSTRTSANTDTQYF

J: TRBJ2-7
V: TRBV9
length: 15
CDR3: CASSVGGGGTYEQYF

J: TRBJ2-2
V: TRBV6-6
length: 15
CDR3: CASSIGTANTGELFF

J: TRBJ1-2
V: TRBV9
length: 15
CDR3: CASTKAGGTNYGYTF

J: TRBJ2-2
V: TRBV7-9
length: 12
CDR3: CASSVSAGELFF

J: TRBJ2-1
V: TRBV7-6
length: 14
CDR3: CASSNRLAGNEQFF

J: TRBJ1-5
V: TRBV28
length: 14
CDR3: CAAGLPGYHQPQHF

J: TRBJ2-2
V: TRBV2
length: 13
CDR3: CASSTGGSGELFF

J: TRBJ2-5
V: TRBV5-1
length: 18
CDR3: CASSLFLAGGRDQETQYF

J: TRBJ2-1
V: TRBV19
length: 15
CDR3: CASSSPNRDYNEQFF

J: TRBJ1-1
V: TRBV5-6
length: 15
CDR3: CASSKPDREGTEAFF

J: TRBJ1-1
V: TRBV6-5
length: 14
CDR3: CASMPRTGNTEAFF

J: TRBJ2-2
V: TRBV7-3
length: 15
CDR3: CASSSTSANTGELFF

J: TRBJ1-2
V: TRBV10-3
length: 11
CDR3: CAAGGNYGYTF

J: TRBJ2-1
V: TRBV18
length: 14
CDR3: CASSPTTSGDEQFF

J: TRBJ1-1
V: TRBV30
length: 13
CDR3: CAGNRGRETEAFF

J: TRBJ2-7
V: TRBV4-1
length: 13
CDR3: CASTLAEGYEQYF

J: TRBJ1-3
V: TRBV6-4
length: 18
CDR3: CASTRPGRGLRRGNTIYF

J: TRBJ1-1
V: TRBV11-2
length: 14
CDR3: CASSLGQGANRAFF

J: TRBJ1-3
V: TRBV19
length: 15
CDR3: CACRGGLGTGNTIYF

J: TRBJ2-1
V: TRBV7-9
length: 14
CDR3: CASSWDFSPDEQFF

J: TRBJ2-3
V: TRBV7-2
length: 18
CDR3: CASSLGLAGGPGADTQYF

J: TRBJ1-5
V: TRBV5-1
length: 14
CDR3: CASSFGGRDQPQHF

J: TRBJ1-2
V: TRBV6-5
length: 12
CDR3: CASRTGNRGYTF

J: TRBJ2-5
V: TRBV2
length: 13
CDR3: CASSDFYQETQYF

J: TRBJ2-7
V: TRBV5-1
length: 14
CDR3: CASSREQGNYEQYF